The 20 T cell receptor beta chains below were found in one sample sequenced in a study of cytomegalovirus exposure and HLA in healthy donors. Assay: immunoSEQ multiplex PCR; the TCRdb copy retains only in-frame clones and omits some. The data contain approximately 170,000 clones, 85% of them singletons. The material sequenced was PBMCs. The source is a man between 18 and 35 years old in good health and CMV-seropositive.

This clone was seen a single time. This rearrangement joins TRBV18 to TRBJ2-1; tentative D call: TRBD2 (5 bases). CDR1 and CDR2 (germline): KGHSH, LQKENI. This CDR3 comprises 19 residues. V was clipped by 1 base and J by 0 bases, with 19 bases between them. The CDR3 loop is CASSPRLARRGSSYNEQFF. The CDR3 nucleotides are TGTGCCAGCTCACCACGATTAGCGCGACGCGGAAGCTCCTACAATGAGCAGTTCTTC.

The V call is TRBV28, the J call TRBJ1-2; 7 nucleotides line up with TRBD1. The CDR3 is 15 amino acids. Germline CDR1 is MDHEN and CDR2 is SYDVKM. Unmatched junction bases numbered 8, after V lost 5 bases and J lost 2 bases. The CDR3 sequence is CASSLITTGNYGYTF. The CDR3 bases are TGTGCCAGCAGTCTTATAACGACAGGGAACTATGGCTACACCTTC.

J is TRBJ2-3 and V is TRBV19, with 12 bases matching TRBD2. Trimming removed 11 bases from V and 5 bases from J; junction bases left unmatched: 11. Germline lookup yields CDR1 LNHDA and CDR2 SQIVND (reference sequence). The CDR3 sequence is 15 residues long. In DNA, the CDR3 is TGTGCCTCAGGGGGCGGACTAGCGGGAAAAGATACGCAGTATTTT. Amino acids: CASGGGLAGKDTQYF.

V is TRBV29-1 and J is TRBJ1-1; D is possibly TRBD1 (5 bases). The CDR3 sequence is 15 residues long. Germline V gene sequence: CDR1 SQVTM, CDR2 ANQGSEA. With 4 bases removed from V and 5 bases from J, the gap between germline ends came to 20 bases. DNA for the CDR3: TGCAGCGTTGGTAGTCTGGAGGGGTCGGTTACTGAAGCTTTCTTT. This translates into CSVGSLEGSVTEAFF.

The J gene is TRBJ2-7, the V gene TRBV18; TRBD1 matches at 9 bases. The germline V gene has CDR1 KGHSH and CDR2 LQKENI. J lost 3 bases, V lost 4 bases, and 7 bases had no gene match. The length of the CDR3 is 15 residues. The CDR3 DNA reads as TGTGCCAGCTCACGGCCGGGACAGGGATTCTACGAGCAGTACTTC. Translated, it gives CASSRPGQGFYEQYF.

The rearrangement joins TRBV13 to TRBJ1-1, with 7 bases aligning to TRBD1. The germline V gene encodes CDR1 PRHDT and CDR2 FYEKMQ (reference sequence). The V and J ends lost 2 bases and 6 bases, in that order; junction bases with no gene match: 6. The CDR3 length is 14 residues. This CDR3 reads CASSLRGRSAEAFF. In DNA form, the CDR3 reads TGTGCCAGCAGCTTAAGGGGGCGTTCGGCTGAAGCTTTCTTT.

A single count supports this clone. DNA for the CDR3: TGTGCCTATTCAGACAGCATCTCCGAGCAGTACTTC. Its translation is CAYSDSISEQYF. The genes are TRBV30 and TRBJ2-7; D might be TRBD1 (5 bases). Germline V gene sequence: CDR1 GTSNPN, CDR2 SVGIG (reference sequence). The V end lost 7 bases, the J end lost 6 bases, and 16 bases lay between the germline ends. The CDR3 loop spans 12 amino acids.

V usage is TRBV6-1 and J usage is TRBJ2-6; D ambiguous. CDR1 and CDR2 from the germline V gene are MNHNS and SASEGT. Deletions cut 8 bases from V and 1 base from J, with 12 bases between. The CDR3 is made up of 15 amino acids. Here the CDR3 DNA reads TGTGCCAGCTTTCTACCCTGGTCTGGGGCCAACGTCCTGACTTTC. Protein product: CASFLPWSGANVLTF.

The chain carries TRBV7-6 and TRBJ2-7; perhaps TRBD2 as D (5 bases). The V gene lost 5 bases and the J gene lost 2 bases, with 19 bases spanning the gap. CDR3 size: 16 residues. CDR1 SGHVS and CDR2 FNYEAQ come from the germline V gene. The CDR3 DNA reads TGTGCCAGCAGCAGAGGGTCGGAAAGGGCTACCTACGAGCAGTACTTC. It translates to CASSRGSERATYEQYF.

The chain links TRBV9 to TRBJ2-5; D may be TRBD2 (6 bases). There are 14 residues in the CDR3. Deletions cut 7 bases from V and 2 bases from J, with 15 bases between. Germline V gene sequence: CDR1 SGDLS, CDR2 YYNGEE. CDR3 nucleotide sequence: TGTGCCAGCGGGACCGGGCGGGGACAAGAGACCCAGTACTTC. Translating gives CASGTGRGQETQYF.

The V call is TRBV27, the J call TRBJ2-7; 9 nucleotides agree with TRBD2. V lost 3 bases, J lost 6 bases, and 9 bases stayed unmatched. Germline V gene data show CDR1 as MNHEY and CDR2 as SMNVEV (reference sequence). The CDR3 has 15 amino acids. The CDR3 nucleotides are TGTGCCAGCAGTTTGGGCGGGGGGGCAGTTAGCGAGCAGTACTTC. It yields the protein CASSLGGGAVSEQYF.

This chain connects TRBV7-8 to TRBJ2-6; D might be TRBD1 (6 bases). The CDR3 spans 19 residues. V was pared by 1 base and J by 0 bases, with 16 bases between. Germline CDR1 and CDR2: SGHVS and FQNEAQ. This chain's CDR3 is CASSLGILQGSSGANVLTF. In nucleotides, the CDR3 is TGTGCCAGCAGCTTAGGGATTCTACAGGGTTCCTCTGGGGCCAACGTCCTGACTTTC.

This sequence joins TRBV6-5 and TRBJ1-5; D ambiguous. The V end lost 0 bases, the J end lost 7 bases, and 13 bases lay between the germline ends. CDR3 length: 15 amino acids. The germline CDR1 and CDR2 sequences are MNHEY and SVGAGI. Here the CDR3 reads CASSYSYYPVQPQHF. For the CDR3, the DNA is TGTGCCAGCAGTTACTCTTACTACCCTGTACAGCCCCAGCATTTT.

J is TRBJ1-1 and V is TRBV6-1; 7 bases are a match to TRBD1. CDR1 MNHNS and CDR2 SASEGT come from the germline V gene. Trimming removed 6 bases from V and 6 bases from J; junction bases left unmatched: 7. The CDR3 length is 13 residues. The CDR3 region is CASREQGSSEAFF. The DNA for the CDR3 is TGTGCCAGCAGGGAACAGGGGAGTTCTGAAGCTTTCTTT.

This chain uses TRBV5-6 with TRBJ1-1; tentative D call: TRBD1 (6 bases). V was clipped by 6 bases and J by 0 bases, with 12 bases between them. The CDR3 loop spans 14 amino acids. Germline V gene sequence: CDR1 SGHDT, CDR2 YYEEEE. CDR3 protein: CASTGDRMNTEAFF. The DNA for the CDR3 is TGTGCCAGCACCGGAGACAGGATGAACACTGAAGCTTTCTTT.

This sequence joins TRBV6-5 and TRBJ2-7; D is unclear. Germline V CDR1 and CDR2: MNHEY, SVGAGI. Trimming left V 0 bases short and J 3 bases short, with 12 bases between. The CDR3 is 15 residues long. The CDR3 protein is CASSYSRQSFYEQYF. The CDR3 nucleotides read TGTGCCAGCAGTTACTCGAGGCAGAGTTTCTACGAGCAGTACTTC.

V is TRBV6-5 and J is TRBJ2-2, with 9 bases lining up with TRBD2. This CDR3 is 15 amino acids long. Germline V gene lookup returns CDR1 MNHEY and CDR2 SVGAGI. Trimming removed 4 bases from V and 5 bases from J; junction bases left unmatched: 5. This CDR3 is CASSLLAGMTGELFF. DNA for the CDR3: TGTGCCAGCAGTTTGCTAGCGGGAATGACCGGGGAGCTGTTTTTT.

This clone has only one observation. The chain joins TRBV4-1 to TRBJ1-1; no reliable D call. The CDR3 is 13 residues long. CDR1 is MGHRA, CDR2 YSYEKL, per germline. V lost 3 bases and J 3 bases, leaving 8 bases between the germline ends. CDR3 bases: TGCGCCAGCAGCCAGAGGAGGGACACTGAAGCTTTCTTT. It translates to CASSQRRDTEAFF.

Written as DNA, the CDR3 is TGTGCCAGCAGTGAAGCCCCCGACAGGGGACAGTACTTC. Amino acid sequence: CASSEAPDRGQYF. The chain recombines TRBV6-1 with TRBJ2-7; 8 nucleotides agree with TRBD1. The germline V gene has CDR1 MNHNS and CDR2 SASEGT. The CDR3 is made up of 13 amino acids. After removal of 0 bases from V and 10 bases from J, the junction contained 5 bases not matched to a gene.

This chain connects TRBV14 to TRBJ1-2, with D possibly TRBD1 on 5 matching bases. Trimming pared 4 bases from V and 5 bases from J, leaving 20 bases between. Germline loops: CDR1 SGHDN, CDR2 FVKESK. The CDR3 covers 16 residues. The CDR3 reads CASSLLTGAVSYGYTF. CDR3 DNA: TGTGCCAGCAGCCTACTAACAGGAGCAGTGTCGTATGGCTACACCTTC.